The next 16 T cell receptor beta chains were all read from a single sample in a study of cytomegalovirus exposure and HLA in healthy donors (dated by TCRdb to 2017 to 2019). The library was generated by the immunoSEQ multiplex PCR assay. The multiplex PCR relied on a mix of 60 forward primers for TCR Vbeta segments and 13 reverse primers for TCR Jbeta segments. The immuneACCESS repertoire file appears here via TCRdb, limited to in-frame rearrangements. These files lack a portion of the clones; in checked studies, under half of the deficit traces to unresolved V genes, and the cause of the others is not known. The sample table shows tens of thousands of clones, and 80% are seen once. Together, the top ten hold 23% of the sample. The sequencing sample was made of PBMCs. Receptor source: a woman between 50 and 59 years old in good health and CMV-seropositive.

V gene TRBV7-3 combines with J gene TRBJ2-5; 9 bases are shared with TRBD1. Per germline, CDR1 SGHTA and CDR2 FQGTGA. V dropped 1 base and J dropped 4; count of bases not matched to a gene: 4. CDR3 length: 15 residues. CDR3 coding DNA: TGTGCCAGCAGCTTAAGCCCGGGACAGGGAGAGACCCAGTACTTC. This sequence encodes CASSLSPGQGETQYF.

V gene TRBV11-3 combines with J gene TRBJ1-1, with 10 positions matching TRBD1. V lost 3 bases and J lost 5; bases outside the gene matches: 9. Per germline, CDR1 SGHNT and CDR2 YENEEA. This CDR3 is built from 16 residues. CDR3 sequence: CASSFGTGVGETEAFF. For the CDR3, the DNA is TGTGCCAGCAGCTTCGGGACAGGGGTTGGAGAAACTGAAGCTTTCTTT.

V and J are TRBV10-3 and TRBJ1-2; 12 nucleotides align to TRBD1. The length of the CDR3 is 16 residues. Germline V CDR1 and CDR2: ENHRY, SYGVKD. V dropped 3 bases and J dropped 7; count of bases not matched to a gene: 9. For the CDR3, the DNA is TGTGCCATCAGTGATCCCGCCGGGACAGGGGGCTTTGGCTACACCTTC. Translating gives CAISDPAGTGGFGYTF.

This rearrangement joins TRBV5-4 to TRBJ2-3, with TRBD2 matching 7 bases. J lost 4 bases, V lost 0 bases, and 14 bases had no gene match. The germline gives CDR1 SGHNT, CDR2 YYREEE (reference sequence). This CDR3 spans 18 amino acids. In DNA form, the CDR3 reads TGTGCCAGCAGCTTGGGGGGGGGACTCAAGAGCTTCGCAGATACGCAGTATTTT. Its translation: CASSLGGGLKSFADTQYF.

The chain uses TRBV19 and TRBJ1-1; D unclear. Trimming stripped 6 bases from V and 11 bases from J, with 16 bases between. CDR3 length: 12 amino acids. The germline V gene encodes CDR1 LNHDA and CDR2 SQIVND (reference sequence). In DNA form, the CDR3 reads TGTGCCAGTAGCCCCGGGTCGGGTCGGGCTTTCTTT. It yields the protein CASSPGSGRAFF. The complete variable domain, with remaining parts taken from reference TRBV19 and TRBJ1-1, reads DGGITQSPKYLFRKEGQNVTLSCEQNLNHDAMYWYRQDPGQGLRLIYYSQIVNDFQKGDIAEGYSVSREKKESFPLTVTSAQKNPTAFYLCASSPGSGRAFFGQGTRLTVV.

V and J are TRBV7-9 and TRBJ1-1; D unclear. The V end was cut by 6 bases, the J end by 2 bases, with 16 bases between. This CDR3 has 15 residues. Per the germline V gene, CDR1 is SEHNR and CDR2 is FQNEAQ (reference sequence). In DNA, the CDR3 is TGTGCCAGCAGAACGGGCGCGGGCATCAACACTGAAGCTTTCTTT. It codes for CASRTGAGINTEAFF. Supplemented by reference TRBV7-9 and TRBJ1-1, the full variable domain reads DTGVSQNPRHKITKRGQNVTFRCDPISEHNRLYWYRQTLGQGPEFLTYFQNEAQLEKSRLLSDRFSAERPKGSFSTLEIQRTEQGDSAMYLCASRTGAGINTEAFFGQGTRLTVV.

The chain couples TRBV7-8 to TRBJ2-7; perhaps TRBD2 as D (6 bases). The CDR3 sequence is 16 residues long. CDR1 and CDR2 from the germline V gene are SGHVS and FQNEAQ. With 5 bases removed from V and 2 bases from J, the gap between germline ends came to 19 bases. CDR3 in DNA: TGTGCCAGCAGCCCCGTGGGGGGACGCGGGACCTACGAGCAGTACGTC. Its protein is CASSPVGGRGTYEQYV.

V and J are TRBV2 and TRBJ1-5; D is undetermined. CDR1 SNHLY and CDR2 FYNNEI come from the germline V gene. V lost 0 bases to trimming and J lost 7 bases, with 10 bases between them. The CDR3 has 14 amino acids. The CDR3 DNA follows: TGTGCCAGCAGTGAAGCCCAGGAAAACCAGCCCCAGCATTTT. Protein product: CASSEAQENQPQHF.

In its sample, this clone was seen once. This rearrangement joins TRBV7-2 to TRBJ1-5; 9 bases match TRBD1. V was clipped by 5 bases and J by 1 base; unmatched bases: 6. The germline CDR1 and CDR2 sequences are SGHTA and FQGNSA. This CDR3 contains 16 residues. In DNA, the CDR3 is TGTGCCAGCAGCACGGGACAGGGAGGAAGCAATCAGCCCCAGCATTTT. It encodes CASSTGQGGSNQPQHF.

The chain uses TRBV5-1 and TRBJ2-3, with 8 bases matching TRBD1. The germline V gene has CDR1 SGHRS and CDR2 YFSETQ. J was trimmed by 4 bases and V by 2 bases; bases with no gene match: 18. The CDR3 has 19 amino acids. CDR3: CASSFPEATGGFPPDTQYF. The CDR3 nucleotides are TGCGCCAGCAGCTTTCCGGAGGCTACAGGGGGGTTCCCTCCAGATACGCAGTATTTT.

To note about this clone: Other DNA sequences in the same sample also yield this CDR3. V usage is TRBV19 and J usage is TRBJ2-1, with 8 bases that match TRBD2. CDR1 is LNHDA and CDR2 is SQIVND in the germline V gene (reference sequence). V lost 2 bases to trimming and J lost 6 bases; unmatched junction nucleotides: 3. CDR3 length: 14 residues. CDR3 in amino acids: CASSIPGGANEQFF. The CDR3 DNA sequence: TGTGCCAGTAGTATACCCGGGGGGGCCAATGAGCAGTTCTTC.

In this sample, this clone turned up a few times. Other DNA sequences in this sample translate to the same CDR3. The chain links TRBV27 to TRBJ2-1; 11 positions agree with TRBD1. CDR1 and CDR2 (germline): MNHEY, SMNVEV (reference sequence). J was trimmed by 7 bases and V by 1 base; bases with no gene match: 3. The CDR3 has 15 residues. DNA for the CDR3: TGTGCCAGCAGTTTATGGACAGGGGGCAGGAATGAGCAGTTCTTC. It codes for CASSLWTGGRNEQFF.

The chain has TRBV13 and TRBJ2-7; the D gene is possibly TRBD2 (6 bases). The V gene's germline CDR1 is PRHDT and CDR2 FYEKMQ (reference sequence). There are 12 residues in the CDR3. V was trimmed by 0 bases and J by 7 bases, leaving 7 bases between them. This CDR3 is CASSLGTREQYV. In nucleotides, the CDR3 is TGTGCCAGCAGCTTAGGGACTAGGGAGCAGTACGTC.

The chain is built from TRBV7-9 and TRBJ1-2; D gene ambiguous. This CDR3 comprises 15 residues. V was pared by 5 bases and J by 2 bases, with 15 bases between. The V gene's germline CDR1 is SEHNR and CDR2 FQNEAQ (reference sequence). CDR3 region: CASSLTVPSNYGYTF. The CDR3 bases are TGTGCCAGCAGCCTTACAGTCCCCTCAAACTATGGCTACACCTTC.

This chain connects TRBV19 to TRBJ1-4, with a weak D call TRBD1 (5 bases). V lost 9 bases, J lost 4 bases, and 15 bases lay in between. Germline V lookup: CDR1 LNHDA, CDR2 SQIVND (reference sequence). The CDR3 is made up of 14 amino acids. The CDR3, as DNA: TGTGCCAGCCGAAGGGGAAGGAGTAATGAAAAACTGTTTTTT. Translation gives CASRRGRSNEKLFF.

The V gene is TRBV13, the J gene TRBJ1-2; D perhaps matches TRBD1 (6 bases). V was pared by 4 bases and J by 2 bases, with 11 bases between. This CDR3 is 14 amino acids long. Germline loops: CDR1 PRHDT, CDR2 FYEKMQ (reference sequence). DNA for the CDR3: TGTGCCAGCAGCTCAGAGGGGGGGAACTATGGCTACACCTTC. Amino acids: CASSSEGGNYGYTF.